These 30 T cell receptor beta chains originate from one sample sequenced in a study of T cell repertoires in cytomegalovirus infection. No antigen has been assigned to these receptors. Each CDR3 protein is one row after TCRdb ran MiXCR on the reads. Counted here are about a million distinct CDR3 sequences, around 31% occurring once; the ten biggest clones make up more than 12%. Sample: cultured CD8+ T cells from PBMCs, taken from culture after CMV antigen stimulation. Source of these receptors: a human donor in good health (CMV status not recorded). Some clones in this sample may be carry-over from other donors' samples.

This clonotype was seen a single time. A much larger clone lies a single base off, so this may be a read error. The genes are TRBV7-2 and TRBJ2-2; D gene unclear. CDR3 length: 12 residues. The V gene lost 3 bases and the J gene lost 7 bases, with 6 bases spanning the gap. Germline V gives CDR1 SGHTA, CDR2 FQGNSA. The DNA of the CDR3 is TGTGCCAGCAGCTTTGGCTTCGGGGAGCTGTTTTTT. Residues: CASSFGFGELFF.

The chain joins TRBV6-2 or TRBV6-3 to TRBJ1-1; the D gene is possibly TRBD1 (6 bases). The ends were cut back, 2 bases at V and 3 bases at J, with 10 bases in the middle. Per the germline V gene, CDR1 is MNHEY and CDR2 is SVGEGT. The CDR3 totals 14 residues. Here the CDR3 reads CASSYPTGYTEAFF. CDR3 sequence (DNA): TGTGCCAGCAGTTACCCAACAGGGTACACTGAAGCTTTCTTT.

V is TRBV27 and J is TRBJ2-7; a possible D gene is TRBD2 (5 bases). Trimming left V 3 bases short and J 3 bases short, with 12 bases between. Germline CDR1 is MNHEY and CDR2 is SMNVEV (reference sequence). The CDR3 loop spans 14 amino acids. Here the CDR3 reads CASSFLPRGYEQYF. CDR3 DNA: TGTGCCAGCAGTTTTCTCCCACGGGGCTACGAGCAGTACTTC.

This rearrangement joins TRBV5-1 to TRBJ2-1, with a tentative D call TRBD1 (6 bases). There are 15 residues in the CDR3. Per the germline V gene, CDR1 is SGHRS and CDR2 is YFSETQ. Trimming stripped 1 base from V and 6 bases from J, with 14 bases between. This CDR3 reads CASSLRGGSFNEQFF. The CDR3 DNA reads TGCGCCAGCAGCTTGCGAGGGGGATCGTTCAATGAGCAGTTCTTC.

This clonotype was recorded only once. This chain connects TRBV20-1 to TRBJ2-1; a possible D gene is TRBD1 (6 bases). CDR3 length equals 17 residues. Germline V gene data show CDR1 as DFQATT and CDR2 as SNEGSKA (reference sequence). V was trimmed by 0 bases and J by 0 bases, leaving 15 bases between them. In nucleotides, the CDR3 is TGCAGTGCTAGAGATCGGGAAACGGACAGCTCCTACAATGAGCAGTTCTTC. Its translation is CSARDRETDSSYNEQFF.

A few counts support this clonotype. This sequence joins TRBV9 and TRBJ2-6; TRBD1 is a possible D gene (6 bases). This CDR3 spans 21 amino acids. V was shortened by 2 bases and J by 1 base, with 25 bases between the two germline ends. Germline V lookup: CDR1 SGDLS, CDR2 YYNGEE. CDR3 coding DNA: TGTGCCAGCAGCGTCGCCCCTACAGGGAGTTCAAGTGGTTCTGGGGCCAACGTCCTGACTTTC. Translating it yields CASSVAPTGSSSGSGANVLTF.

V and J are TRBV27 and TRBJ2-5; 9 bases are a match to TRBD1. The trim removed 6 bases at V and 5 bases at J, leaving 10 bases unmatched. Germline CDR1 and CDR2: MNHEY and SMNVEV (reference sequence). The CDR3 is 15 amino acids. CDR3: CASRPGTGLFETQYF. In DNA form, the CDR3 reads TGTGCCAGCAGGCCCGGGACAGGGCTGTTTGAGACCCAGTACTTC.

The chain joins TRBV5-6 to TRBJ2-3; 10 bases align to TRBD2. CDR1 and CDR2 (germline): SGHDT, YYEEEE. The CDR3 has 15 residues. The V segment lost 2 bases and the J segment 6 bases; nucleotides outside the gene matches: 6. The CDR3 loop reads CASSFLAGAVDTQYF. The CDR3 nucleotides read TGTGCCAGCAGCTTCCTAGCGGGGGCCGTGGATACGCAGTATTTT.

This chain uses TRBV7-6 with TRBJ2-1, with 8 bases aligning to TRBD2. The germline CDR1 and CDR2 sequences are SGHVS and FNYEAQ. The junction had 12 bases not matched to a gene; V was cut back by 5 bases and J by 6 bases. The CDR3 runs 16 residues. The CDR3 DNA reads as TGTGCCAGCAGCCCACCGGGACTAGGCATCTTCAATGAGCAGTTCTTC. Encoded protein: CASSPPGLGIFNEQFF.

The chain has TRBV7-3 and TRBJ2-3; a weak D match, TRBD2 (6 bases). With 5 bases removed from V and 2 bases from J, the gap between germline ends came to 14 bases. Germline-derived CDR1 and CDR2 are SGHTA and FQGTGA. The CDR3 runs 15 residues. CDR3 sequence: CASSPRDFITDTQYF. The CDR3 nucleotides are TGTGCCAGCAGCCCCCGGGACTTCATCACAGATACGCAGTATTTT. Full variable domain (rest looked up from reference TRBV7-3 and TRBJ2-3): GAGVSQTPSNKVTEKGKYVELRCDPISGHTALYWYRQSLGQGPEFLIYFQGTGAADDSGLPNDRFFAVRPEGSVSTLKIQRTERGDSAVYLCASSPRDFITDTQYFGPGTRLTVL.

The chain couples TRBV20-1 to TRBJ2-7, with a tentative D call TRBD1 (5 bases). There are 12 residues in the CDR3. Per the germline V gene, CDR1 is DFQATT and CDR2 is SNEGSKA (reference sequence). The chain's CDR3 is CSASVGLYEQYV. The CDR3, as DNA: TGTAGTGCTAGTGTGGGGCTGTACGAGCAGTACGTC.

The chain links TRBV7-9 to TRBJ2-2, with D perhaps TRBD2 (5 bases). There are 12 residues in the CDR3. The ends were cut back, 8 bases at V and 5 bases at J, with 9 bases in the middle. Germline CDR1 is SEHNR and CDR2 is FQNEAQ (reference sequence). CDR3 residues: CASGSGTGELFF. The DNA for the CDR3 is TGTGCCAGCGGTTCGGGGACCGGGGAGCTGTTTTTT.

This clonotype was detected many times. CDR3 protein: CASSYSLQETQYF. The CDR3 DNA sequence: TGTGCCAGCAGTTACTCCCTACAAGAGACCCAGTACTTC. V and J are TRBV12-3 or TRBV12-4 and TRBJ2-5, with D unresolved. Trimming shortened V by 4 bases and J by 2 bases, and 8 bases separated the two germline ends. The CDR3 loop spans 13 amino acids.

The chain has TRBV12-3 or TRBV12-4 and TRBJ1-2; D perhaps matches TRBD1 (6 bases). CDR3 length: 13 amino acids. V was cut by 6 bases and J by 4 bases, with 12 bases left in between. The CDR3 DNA is TGTGCCAGCAGGCCCGGGGGGCTCTATGGCTACACCTTC. It yields the protein CASRPGGLYGYTF.

The genes are TRBV29-1 and TRBJ1-2, with 8 bases that match TRBD1. V gave up 0 bases and J gave up 4 bases; unmatched junction bases: 4. The CDR3 runs 14 residues. Per the germline V gene, CDR1 is SQVTM and CDR2 is ANQGSEA. CDR3 coding DNA: TGCAGCGTTGAAGATCCAGACAGGGGCTATGGCTACACCTTC. This sequence encodes CSVEDPDRGYGYTF.

This clonotype was counted a few times. The V gene is TRBV4-3, the J gene TRBJ1-2, with TRBD1 as a possible D gene (6 bases). The CDR3 covers 18 residues. CDR1 is LGHNA, CDR2 YSLEER, per germline. V was cut by 2 bases and J by 7 bases, with 26 bases left in between. DNA for the CDR3: TGCGCCAGCAGCCAAAGGGGCCTCGGGGCGCGGGGGGCTACTGGCTACACCTTC. Translated: CASSQRGLGARGATGYTF.

This clonotype came up a few times. This chain links TRBV10-3 with TRBJ1-1; D may be TRBD1 (5 bases). Deletions cut 8 bases from V and 1 base from J, with 14 bases between. From germline, CDR1 is ENHRY and CDR2 SYGVKD. The CDR3 covers 14 residues. The CDR3 loop is CAIGTREGNTEAFF. CDR3 bases: TGTGCCATCGGGACCCGCGAGGGGAACACTGAAGCTTTCTTT.

Only a few counts were recorded for this clonotype. The rearrangement uses TRBV18 and TRBJ1-3; 8 bases fit TRBD1. The CDR3 extends over 18 amino acids. Trimming removed 0 bases from V and 0 bases from J; junction bases left unmatched: 7. Germline V gene data show CDR1 as KGHSH and CDR2 as LQKENI. The CDR3 loop reads CASSPPRDRIFSGNTIYF. CDR3 bases: TGTGCCAGCTCACCACCCCGGGACAGGATATTCTCTGGAAACACCATATATTTT.

The chain joins TRBV10-3 to TRBJ1-1, with D perhaps matching TRBD1 (6 bases). Trimming took off 2 bases at V and 0 bases at J, with 10 bases between the two ends. CDR1 ENHRY and CDR2 SYGVKD come from the germline V gene. This CDR3 is 15 amino acids long. The CDR3 sequence is CAISETGQVNTEAFF. As DNA, the CDR3 is TGTGCCATCAGTGAGACAGGGCAAGTGAACACTGAAGCTTTCTTT.

The chain recombines TRBV12-3 or TRBV12-4 with TRBJ2-1, with 12 positions matching TRBD2. V shed 5 bases and J 9 bases; nucleotides not matched to a gene: 8. This CDR3 has 15 residues. CDR3 sequence (DNA): TGTGCCAGCAGTGCTAGCGGGGGGGCTCCGGGTGAGCAGTTCTTC. Protein: CASSASGGAPGEQFF.

The V and J genes are TRBV27 and TRBJ1-3; D call uncertain. The V end lost 5 bases, the J end lost 0 bases, and 8 bases lay between the germline ends. CDR3 size: 14 residues. Germline V gene lookup returns CDR1 MNHEY and CDR2 SMNVEV (reference sequence). CDR3 DNA sequence: TGTGCCAGCAGTCAAACCTCCTCTGGAAACACCATATATTTT. It codes for CASSQTSSGNTIYF.

Only one count was recorded for this clonotype. The CDR3 sequence: CASSHSTGTNVGELFF. In nucleotides, the CDR3 is TGCGCCAGCAGCCATTCCACCGGGACTAATGTCGGGGAGCTGTTTTTT. The chain carries TRBV4-3 and TRBJ2-2; 7 nucleotides line up with TRBD2. The length of the CDR3 is 16 residues. Germline V gene sequence: CDR1 LGHNA, CDR2 YSLEER. With 3 bases clipped from V and 7 bases from J, the junction kept 11 bases outside the gene matches.

Concerning this clonotype: A junction boundary mismatches the germline segment, possibly from a read error. V and J are TRBV6-6 and TRBJ1-1; no definite D call. This CDR3 is built from 15 residues. CDR1 is MNHNY, CDR2 SVGAGI, per germline (reference sequence). In DNA, the CDR3 is TGTGCAAGCAGGCAATTCGGGGTAAGGAACACTGAAGCTTTCTTT. Residues: CASRQFGVRNTEAFF.

This chain uses TRBV2 with TRBJ1-4; no reliable D call. CDR1 is SNHLY and CDR2 is FYNNEI in the germline V gene. This CDR3 has 12 residues. V lost 6 bases, J lost 8 bases, and 10 bases lay in between. In DNA form, the CDR3 reads TGTGCCAGCAGAGGGAGTCAGGAAAAACTGTTTTTT. Amino acid sequence: CASRGSQEKLFF. The complete variable domain, with remaining parts taken from reference TRBV2 and TRBJ1-4, reads EPEVTQTPSHQVTQMGQEVILRCVPISNHLYFYWYRQILGQKVEFLVSFYNNEISEKSEIFDDQFSVERPDGSNFTLKIRSTKLEDSAMYFCASRGSQEKLFFGSGTQLSVL.

This clonotype was seen repeatedly, ten times or more. V gene TRBV7-2 combines with J gene TRBJ2-1, with 8 bases fitting TRBD2. CDR3 size: 14 residues. Germline CDR1 reads SGHTA; CDR2 reads FQGNSA. V lost 2 bases to trimming and J lost 7 bases; unmatched junction nucleotides: 4. CDR3 amino acids: CASSLFGGANEQFF. CDR3 bases: TGTGCCAGCAGCTTATTCGGGGGGGCTAATGAGCAGTTCTTC.

This clonotype has a handful of counts. The chain carries TRBV6-1 and TRBJ1-5, with 7 bases lining up with TRBD1. Germline loops: CDR1 MNHNS, CDR2 SASEGT. This CDR3 comprises 15 residues. The trim removed 8 bases at V and 5 bases at J, leaving 12 bases unmatched. CDR3 loop: CASVSYRGYDQPQHF. The CDR3 bases are TGTGCCAGCGTTTCATACAGGGGATATGATCAGCCCCAGCATTTT.

This clonotype was picked up many times. The chain uses TRBV7-2 and TRBJ2-7, with D unresolved. V was pared by 1 base and J by 3 bases, with 7 bases between. The CDR3 sequence is 13 residues long. Germline CDR1 is SGHTA and CDR2 is FQGNSA. CDR3 region: CASSLEWGYEQYV. The CDR3 bases are TGTGCCAGCAGCTTAGAATGGGGCTACGAGCAGTACGTC.

The chain recombines TRBV11-1 with TRBJ2-1; D uncertain. Trimming removed 2 bases from V and 5 bases from J, with 16 bases in between. The CDR3 contains 16 residues. CDR1 and CDR2 from the germline V gene are SGHAT and FQDESV (reference sequence). The CDR3 region is CASSLTPGYGHNEQFF. CDR3 nucleotide sequence: TGTGCCAGCAGCTTAACCCCCGGATACGGGCACAATGAGCAGTTCTTC.

This clonotype was observed a handful of times. The chain recombines TRBV11-3 with TRBJ1-2; D not certain. This CDR3 is 16 amino acids long. Germline CDR1 and CDR2: SGHNT and YENEEA. V lost 5 bases, J lost 1 base, and 17 bases lay in between. DNA for the CDR3: TGTGCCAGCAGCCGCTCCCAAGGACCGTTTAACTATGGCTACACCTTC. Its protein product is CASSRSQGPFNYGYTF.

V gene TRBV7-4 combines with J gene TRBJ1-1; perhaps TRBD1 as D (6 bases). Germline V gene data show CDR1 as SGHVT and CDR2 as SQSDAQ. Between the trimmed V and J ends, which lost 5 bases and 8 bases, there was a span of 12 bases. This CDR3 spans 12 amino acids. CDR3 loop: CASSPGTIEAFF. The DNA of the CDR3 is TGTGCCAGCAGCCCCGGGACAATCGAAGCTTTCTTT.